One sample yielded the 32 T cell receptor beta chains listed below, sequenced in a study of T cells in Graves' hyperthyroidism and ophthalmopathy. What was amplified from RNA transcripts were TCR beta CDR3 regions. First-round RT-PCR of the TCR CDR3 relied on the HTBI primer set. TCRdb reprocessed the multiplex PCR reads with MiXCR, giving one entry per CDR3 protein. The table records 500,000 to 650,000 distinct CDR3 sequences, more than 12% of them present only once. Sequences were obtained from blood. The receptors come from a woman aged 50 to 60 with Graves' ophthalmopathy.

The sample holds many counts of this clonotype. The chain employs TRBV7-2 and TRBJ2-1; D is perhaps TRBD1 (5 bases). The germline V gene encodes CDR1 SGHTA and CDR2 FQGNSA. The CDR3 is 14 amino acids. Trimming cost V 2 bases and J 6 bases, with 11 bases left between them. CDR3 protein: CASSLLGAVNEQFF. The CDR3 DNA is TGTGCCAGCAGCTTACTAGGGGCTGTCAATGAGCAGTTCTTC. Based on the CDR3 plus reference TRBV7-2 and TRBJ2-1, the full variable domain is GAGVSQSPSNKVTEKGKDVELRCDPISGHTALYWYRQSLGQGLEFLIYFQGNSAPDKSGLPSDRFSAERTGGSVSTLTIQRTQQEDSAVYLCASSLLGAVNEQFFGPGTRLTVL.

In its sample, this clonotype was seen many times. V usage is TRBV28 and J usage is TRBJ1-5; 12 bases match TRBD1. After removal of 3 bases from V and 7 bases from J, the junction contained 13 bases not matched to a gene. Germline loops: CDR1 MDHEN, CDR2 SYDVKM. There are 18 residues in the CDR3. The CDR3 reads CASSFGKGTGGVKQPQHF. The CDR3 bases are TGTGCCAGCAGTTTTGGGAAAGGGACAGGGGGCGTCAAGCAGCCCCAGCATTTT.

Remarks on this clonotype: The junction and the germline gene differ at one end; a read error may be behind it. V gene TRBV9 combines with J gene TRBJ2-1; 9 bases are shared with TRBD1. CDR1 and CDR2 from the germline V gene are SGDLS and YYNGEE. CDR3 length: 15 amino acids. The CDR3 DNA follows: TGTGCCAGCAGCGCGGGACAGGGTCTCTACAGTGAGCAGTTCTTC. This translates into CASSAGQGLYSEQFF.

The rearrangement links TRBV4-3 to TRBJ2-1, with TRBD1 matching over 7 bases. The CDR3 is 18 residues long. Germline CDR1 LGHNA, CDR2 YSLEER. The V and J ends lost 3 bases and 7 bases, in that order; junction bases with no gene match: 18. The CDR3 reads CASSHVTGTAISGNEQFF. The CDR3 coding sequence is TGCGCCAGCAGCCATGTGACCGGGACAGCGATATCTGGAAATGAGCAGTTCTTC.

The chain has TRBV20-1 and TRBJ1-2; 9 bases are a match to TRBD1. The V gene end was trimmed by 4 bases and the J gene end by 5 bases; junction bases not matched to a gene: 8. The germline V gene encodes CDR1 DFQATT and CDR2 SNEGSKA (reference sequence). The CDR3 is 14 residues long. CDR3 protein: CSAILQGARYGYTF. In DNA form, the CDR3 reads TGCAGTGCTATTTTACAGGGGGCGAGGTATGGCTACACCTTC.

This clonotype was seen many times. The CDR3 is CASSLVWDTQYF. CDR3 nucleotide sequence: TGTGCCAGCAGCTTAGTTTGGGATACGCAGTATTTT. This chain links TRBV11-2 with TRBJ2-3; D gene unclear. Germline assignment: CDR1 SGHAT and CDR2 FQNNGV. The germline V and J ends were trimmed by 1 base and 6 bases, with 5 bases remaining between them. The CDR3 totals 12 residues.

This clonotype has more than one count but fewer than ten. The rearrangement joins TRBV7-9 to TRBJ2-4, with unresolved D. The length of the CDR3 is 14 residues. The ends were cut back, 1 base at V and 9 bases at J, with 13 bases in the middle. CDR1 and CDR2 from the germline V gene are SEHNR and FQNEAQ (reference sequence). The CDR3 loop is CASSLVSGPSIQYF. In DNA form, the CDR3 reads TGTGCCAGCAGCTTAGTATCTGGCCCGTCCATTCAGTACTTC.

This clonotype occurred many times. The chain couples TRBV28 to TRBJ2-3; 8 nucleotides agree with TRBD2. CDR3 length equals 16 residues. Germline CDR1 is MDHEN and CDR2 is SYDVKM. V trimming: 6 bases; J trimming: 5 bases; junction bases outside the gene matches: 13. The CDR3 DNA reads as TGTGCCAGCAGCCCCATGGGGCGGGAGGCGGTAGATACGCAGTATTTT. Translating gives CASSPMGREAVDTQYF.

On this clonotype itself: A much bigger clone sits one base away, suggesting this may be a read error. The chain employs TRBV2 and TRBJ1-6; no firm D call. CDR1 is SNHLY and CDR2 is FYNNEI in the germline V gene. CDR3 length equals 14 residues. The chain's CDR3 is CTSSVKVYNSPLHF. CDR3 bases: TGTACCAGCAGTGTCAAGGTCTATAATTCACCCCTCCACTTT.

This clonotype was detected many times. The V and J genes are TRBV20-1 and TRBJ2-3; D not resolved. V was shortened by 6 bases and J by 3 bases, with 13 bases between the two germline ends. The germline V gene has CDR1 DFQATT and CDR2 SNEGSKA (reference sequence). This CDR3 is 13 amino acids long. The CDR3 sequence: CSANGLDTDTQYF. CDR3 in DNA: TGCAGTGCAAACGGGCTAGATACAGATACGCAGTATTTT.

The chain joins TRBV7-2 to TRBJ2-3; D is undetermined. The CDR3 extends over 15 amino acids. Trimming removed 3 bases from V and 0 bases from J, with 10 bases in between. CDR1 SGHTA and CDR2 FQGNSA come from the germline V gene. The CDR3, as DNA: TGTGCCAGCAGCTTTGGGCCATCTAGCACAGATACGCAGTATTTT. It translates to CASSFGPSSTDTQYF.

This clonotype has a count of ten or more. CDR3 DNA: TGTGCCAGCAGCTCAAGAAGCGGAAGACTTTACGAGCAGTACTTC. This translates into CASSSRSGRLYEQYF. This sequence joins TRBV11-2 and TRBJ2-7, with D maybe TRBD2 (5 bases). This CDR3 has 15 amino acids. Per germline, CDR1 SGHAT and CDR2 FQNNGV. V lost 4 bases to trimming and J lost 4 bases, with 17 bases between them.

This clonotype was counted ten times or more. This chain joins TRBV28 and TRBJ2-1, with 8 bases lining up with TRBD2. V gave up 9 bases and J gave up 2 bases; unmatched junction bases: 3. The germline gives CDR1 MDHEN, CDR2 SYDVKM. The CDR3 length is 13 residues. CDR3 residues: CASGRGAYNEQFF. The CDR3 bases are TGTGCCAGTGGGCGGGGGGCCTACAATGAGCAGTTCTTC.

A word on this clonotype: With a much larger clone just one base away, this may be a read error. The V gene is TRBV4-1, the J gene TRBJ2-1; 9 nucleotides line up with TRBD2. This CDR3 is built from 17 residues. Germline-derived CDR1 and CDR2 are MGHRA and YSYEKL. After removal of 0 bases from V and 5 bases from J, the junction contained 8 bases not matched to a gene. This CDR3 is CASSQEPAGGQNNEQFF. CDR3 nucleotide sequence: TGCGCCAGCAGCCAAGAGCCCGCGGGAGGGCAAAACAATGAGCAGTTCTTC.

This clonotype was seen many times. CDR3 DNA sequence: TGTGCCTGGAGTGTCGGACGTCCAGGTGTTGAAAAACTGTTTTTT. Protein sequence: CAWSVGRPGVEKLFF. V usage is TRBV30 and J usage is TRBJ1-4; D ambiguous. Germline V gene data show CDR1 as GTSNPN and CDR2 as SVGIG (reference sequence). CDR3 length: 15 amino acids. Trimming pared 0 bases from V and 7 bases from J, leaving 15 bases between. Based on the CDR3 plus reference TRBV30 and TRBJ1-4, the full variable domain is SQTIHQWPATLVQPVGSPLSLECTVEGTSNPNLYWYRQAAGRGLQLLFYSVGIGQISSEVPQNLSASRPQDRQFILSSKKLLLSDSGFYLCAWSVGRPGVEKLFFGSGTQLSVL.

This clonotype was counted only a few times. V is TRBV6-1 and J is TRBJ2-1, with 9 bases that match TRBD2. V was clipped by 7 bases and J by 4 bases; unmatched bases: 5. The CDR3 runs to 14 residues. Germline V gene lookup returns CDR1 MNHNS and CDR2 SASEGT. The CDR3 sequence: CASILLAGYNEQFF. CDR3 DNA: TGTGCCAGCATACTTCTAGCGGGATACAATGAGCAGTTCTTC.

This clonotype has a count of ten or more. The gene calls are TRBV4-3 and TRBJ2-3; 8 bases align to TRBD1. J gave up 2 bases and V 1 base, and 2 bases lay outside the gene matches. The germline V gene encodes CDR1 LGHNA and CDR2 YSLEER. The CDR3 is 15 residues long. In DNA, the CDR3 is TGCGCCAGCAGCCAAGGGACAGGGAACACAGATACGCAGTATTTT. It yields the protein CASSQGTGNTDTQYF.

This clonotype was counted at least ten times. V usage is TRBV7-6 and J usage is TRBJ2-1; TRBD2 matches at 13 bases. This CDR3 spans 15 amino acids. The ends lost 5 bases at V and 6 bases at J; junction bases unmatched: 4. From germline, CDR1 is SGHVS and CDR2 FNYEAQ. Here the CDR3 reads CASSPWTSGSNEQFF. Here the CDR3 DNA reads TGTGCCAGCAGCCCTTGGACTAGCGGGAGCAATGAGCAGTTCTTC.

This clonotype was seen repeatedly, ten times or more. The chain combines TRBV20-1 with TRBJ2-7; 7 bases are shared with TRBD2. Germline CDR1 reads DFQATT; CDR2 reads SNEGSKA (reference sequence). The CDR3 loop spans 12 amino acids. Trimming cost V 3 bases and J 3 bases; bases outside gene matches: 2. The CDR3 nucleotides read TGCAGTGCTAGCGGGAGGAACTACGAGCAGTACTTC. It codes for CSASGRNYEQYF.

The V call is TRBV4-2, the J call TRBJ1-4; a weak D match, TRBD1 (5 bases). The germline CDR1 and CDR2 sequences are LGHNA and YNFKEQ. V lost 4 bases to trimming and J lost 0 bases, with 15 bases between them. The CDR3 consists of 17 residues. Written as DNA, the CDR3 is TGTGCCAGCAGCCCCACGATGACAGCTGCAACTAATGAAAAACTGTTTTTT. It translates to CASSPTMTAATNEKLFF.

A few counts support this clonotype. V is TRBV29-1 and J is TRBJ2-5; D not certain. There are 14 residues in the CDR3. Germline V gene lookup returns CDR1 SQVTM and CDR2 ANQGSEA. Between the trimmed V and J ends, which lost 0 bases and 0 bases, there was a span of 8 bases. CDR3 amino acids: CSVEDRADQETQYF. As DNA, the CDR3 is TGCAGCGTTGAAGATAGGGCAGACCAAGAGACCCAGTACTTC.

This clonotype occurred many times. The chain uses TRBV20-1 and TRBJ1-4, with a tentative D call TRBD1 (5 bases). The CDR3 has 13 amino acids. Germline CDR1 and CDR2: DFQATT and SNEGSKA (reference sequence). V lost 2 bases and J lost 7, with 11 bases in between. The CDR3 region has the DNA TGCAGTGCTAGAAGGTCAGGGACTGAAAAACTGTTTTTT. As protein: CSARRSGTEKLFF.

CDR3 sequence: CASSVEGTGGQETQYF. The CDR3 nucleotides are TGTGCCAGCAGCGTAGAGGGGACAGGGGGCCAAGAGACCCAGTACTTC. V is TRBV9 and J is TRBJ2-5, with TRBD1 matching over 11 bases. V shed 0 bases, J shed 1 base, and the junction held 2 bases outside the gene matches. The CDR3 has 16 residues. Germline CDR1 is SGDLS and CDR2 is YYNGEE. The full variable domain, in which reference TRBV9 and TRBJ2-5 provide the parts outside the CDR3, is DSGVTQTPKHLITATGQRVTLRCSPRSGDLSVYWYQQSLDQGLQFLIQYYNGEERAKGNILERFSAQQFPDLHSELNLSSLELGDSALYFCASSVEGTGGQETQYFGPGTRLLVL.

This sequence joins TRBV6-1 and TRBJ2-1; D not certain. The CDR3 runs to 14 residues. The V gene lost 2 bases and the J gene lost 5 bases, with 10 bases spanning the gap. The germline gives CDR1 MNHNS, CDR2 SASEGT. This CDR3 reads CASSEFFQNNEQFF. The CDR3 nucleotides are TGTGCCAGCAGTGAATTTTTCCAAAACAATGAGCAGTTCTTC.

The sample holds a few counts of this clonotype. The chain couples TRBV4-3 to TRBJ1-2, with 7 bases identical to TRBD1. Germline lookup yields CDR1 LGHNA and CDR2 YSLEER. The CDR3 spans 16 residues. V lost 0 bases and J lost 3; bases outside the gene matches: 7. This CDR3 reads CASSQEGDRDDYGYTF. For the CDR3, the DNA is TGCGCCAGCAGCCAAGAGGGAGACAGGGACGACTATGGCTACACCTTC.

The CDR3 coding sequence is TGTGCCAGCAACCCGGACAGGGGGCGAACTGAAGCTTTCTTT. This gives the protein CASNPDRGRTEAFF. V and J are TRBV28 and TRBJ1-1; TRBD1 aligns across 11 bases. Germline assignment: CDR1 MDHEN and CDR2 SYDVKM. J gave up 5 bases and V 7 bases, and 6 bases lay outside the gene matches. The CDR3 covers 14 residues.

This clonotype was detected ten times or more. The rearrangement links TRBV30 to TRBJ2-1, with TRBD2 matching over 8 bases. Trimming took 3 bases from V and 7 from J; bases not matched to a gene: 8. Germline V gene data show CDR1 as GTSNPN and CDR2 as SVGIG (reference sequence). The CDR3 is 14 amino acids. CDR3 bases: TGTGCCTGGAGCGAGGGACTAGTGGGGAATGAGCAGTTCTTC. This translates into CAWSEGLVGNEQFF. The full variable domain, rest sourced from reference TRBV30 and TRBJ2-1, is SQTIHQWPATLVQPVGSPLSLECTVEGTSNPNLYWYRQAAGRGLQLLFYSVGIGQISSEVPQNLSASRPQDRQFILSSKKLLLSDSGFYLCAWSEGLVGNEQFFGPGTRLTVL.

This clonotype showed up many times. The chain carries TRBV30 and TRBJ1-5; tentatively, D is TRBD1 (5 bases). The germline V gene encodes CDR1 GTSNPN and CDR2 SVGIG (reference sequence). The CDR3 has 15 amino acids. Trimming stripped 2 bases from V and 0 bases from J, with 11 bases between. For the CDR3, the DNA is TGTGCCTGGAGTTCGCAGGGATATAGCAATCAGCCCCAGCATTTT. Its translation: CAWSSQGYSNQPQHF.

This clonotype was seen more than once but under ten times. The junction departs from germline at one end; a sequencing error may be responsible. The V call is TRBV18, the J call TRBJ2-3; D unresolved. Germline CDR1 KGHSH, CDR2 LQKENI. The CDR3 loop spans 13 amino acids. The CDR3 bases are TGTGCCGGCTCACCATTTAGAACAGATACGCAGTATTTT. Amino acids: CAGSPFRTDTQYF.

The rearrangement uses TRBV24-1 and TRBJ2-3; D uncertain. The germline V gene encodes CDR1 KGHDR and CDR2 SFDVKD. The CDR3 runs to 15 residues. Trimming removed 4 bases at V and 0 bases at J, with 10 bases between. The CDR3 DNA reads TGTGCCACCAGTGAGGATCAGCCTAGCACAGATACGCAGTATTTT. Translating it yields CATSEDQPSTDTQYF.

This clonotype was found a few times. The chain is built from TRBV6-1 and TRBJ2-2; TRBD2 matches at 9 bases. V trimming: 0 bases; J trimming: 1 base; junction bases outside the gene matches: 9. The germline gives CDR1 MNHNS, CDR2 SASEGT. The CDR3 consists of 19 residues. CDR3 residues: CASSEARWLAGLNTGELFF. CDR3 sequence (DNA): TGTGCCAGCAGTGAAGCGAGGTGGCTAGCGGGACTGAACACCGGGGAGCTGTTTTTT.

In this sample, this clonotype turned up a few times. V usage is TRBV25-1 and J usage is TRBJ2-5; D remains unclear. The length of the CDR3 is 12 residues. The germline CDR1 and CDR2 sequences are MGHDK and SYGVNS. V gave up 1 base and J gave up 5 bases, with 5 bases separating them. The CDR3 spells CASSELTETQYF. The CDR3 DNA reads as TGTGCCAGCAGTGAATTGACGGAGACCCAGTACTTC.